The source of this T cell receptor beta chain is a study of graft-versus-host responses after intestinal transplantation. Study outcomes and limitations: Peak circulating GvH clone levels tracked with early post-transplant HvG declines. Graft-donor T cell macrochimerism in patients accompanied high graft-versus-host to host-versus-graft clonal ratios in allografts.

This table comes from immunoSEQ multiplex PCR, and its TCRdb copy is limited to in-frame clones, with some not included. The sample has approximately 100,000 clones, roughly 86% seen once. Germline lookup yields CDR1 LNHDA and CDR2 SQIVND (reference sequence). CDR3 length equals 14 residues. Trimming removed 7 bases at V and 0 bases at J, with 12 bases between. With respect to this clone: Its cognate antigen is unknown.

The sample was PBMCs, taken 255 days after intestinal transplant. The chain couples TRBV19 to TRBJ1-1; no firm D call. The TCR originated in a human patient who received an intestinal transplant, so some T cells may come from the graft donor. The chain's CDR3 is CASTPTRVNTEAFF. DNA for the CDR3: TGTGCCAGTACCCCGACGCGAGTGAACACTGAAGCTTTCTTT.